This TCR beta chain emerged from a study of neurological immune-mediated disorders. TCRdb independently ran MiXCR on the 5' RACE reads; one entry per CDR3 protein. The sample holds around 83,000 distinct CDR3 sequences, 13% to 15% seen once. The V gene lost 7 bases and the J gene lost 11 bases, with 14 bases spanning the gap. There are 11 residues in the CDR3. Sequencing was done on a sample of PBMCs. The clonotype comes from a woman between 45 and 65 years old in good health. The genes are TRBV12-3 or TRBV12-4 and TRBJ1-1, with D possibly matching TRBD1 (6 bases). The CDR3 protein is CASTTGFGAFF. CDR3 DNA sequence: TGTGCCAGCACTACAGGGTTTGGTGCTTTCTTT.